The source of this T cell receptor (beta chain) is a study of CD8 T cells in ankylosing spondylitis. This clonotype has a handful of counts. Its antigen remains unidentified. Regarding the study as a whole: What appeared characteristic of ankylosing spondylitis blood was a TCR beta motif of under 10 highly homologous variants.

TCRdb re-derived calls from the 5' RACE reads in MiXCR, one entry per CDR3 protein. The sample lists about 36,000 distinct CDR3 sequences, 11% seen once, with 20% to 25% in the top ten. The germline V gene encodes CDR1 SGHVS and CDR2 FNYEAQ. The V gene lost 6 bases and the J gene lost 4 bases, with 17 bases spanning the gap. The CDR3 covers 15 residues. The sequenced sample was synovial fluid, either unsorted or a sorted T cell fraction (not recorded which). This receptor was obtained from a male donor with ankylosing spondylitis. This rearrangement joins TRBV7-6 to TRBJ2-3; TRBD1 or TRBD2 may be the D gene (5 bases each). The CDR3 DNA sequence: TGTGCCAGCAGTAGACGGGACCCGCTGGCAGATACGCAGTATTTT. Protein product: CASSRRDPLADTQYF.